This T cell receptor beta chain was profiled in a study of immune heterogeneity within non-small cell lung tumors. Looking at the study overall: There were a few squamous cell carcinomas, roughly 10 non-squamous carcinomas and 1 tumor not otherwise specified.

Template came from bulk tumor genomic DNA, at approximately 600 ng per sample. During surgery, each primary tumor gave multiple biopsies spaced as far apart as possible. Patients went through curative surgery, and their non-small cell lung cancer was untreated and newly diagnosed. In its sample, this clonotype was seen once. Its specificity is unknown. Study conclusions and caveats: Alongside site-unique high-frequency clones, identical dominant CDR3 beta clonotypes recurred across tumor sites within a patient.

Multiplex PCR (32 V and 13 J primers) was used to amplify the TCR beta CDR3. Via MiXCR, TCRdb re-called the multiplex PCR reads, giving one row per CDR3 protein. The sample contains under 4,500 distinct CDR3 sequences, 20% to 25% of which appear only once. Germline CDR1 is MGHRA and CDR2 is YSYEKL. The germline V and J ends were trimmed by 4 bases and 3 bases, with 8 bases remaining between them. CDR3 length: 13 amino acids. Sequencing was performed on lung tumor tissue. The sequence derives from a man aged 70-80 years with non-small cell lung cancer. This rearrangement joins TRBV4-1 to TRBJ2-3, with no clear D. The DNA of the CDR3 is TGCGCCAGCAGCCCCGAGAGGACAGATACGCAGTATTTT. Encoded protein: CASSPERTDTQYF.